What follows is one T cell receptor beta chain and its context. Its antigen is still unknown. The data stem from a study of T cell responses to AZD1222 COVID-19 vaccine. Findings and limits, study-wide: The sample set comprised mostly white British donors with more females, and clonal diversity was possibly underestimated.

The assay was immunoSEQ multiplex PCR, and TCRdb's table has in-frame clones only and misses some. The table shows approximately 100,000 clones, with 90% occurring only once. From germline, CDR1 is MNHEY and CDR2 SVGAGI. The CDR3 has 14 amino acids. J lost 4 bases, V lost 6 bases, and 5 bases had no gene match. This receptor was identified in an adult who received the AZD1222 COVID-19 vaccine. The specimen comprised peripheral blood, sampled 28 days after the second AZD1222 dose. The chain recombines TRBV6-5 with TRBJ1-1; TRBD1 matches at 10 bases. CDR3 amino acids: CASRLTGGVTEAFF. The DNA of the CDR3 is TGTGCCAGCAGGCTGACAGGGGGCGTCACTGAAGCTTTCTTT.